What follows are 10 T cell receptor beta chains derived from one specimen sequenced in a study of technical replicates of blood from several donors. Assay used: immunoSEQ multiplex PCR; TCRdb lists only in-frame clones, some missing. This sample has more than 65,000 clones; roughly 92% occur once, and the top ten carry 0.4% to 0.45%. The sample taken for sequencing was T cells isolated from PBMCs. These receptors came from a human donor in good health.

The chain combines TRBV5-1 with TRBJ2-3; the D gene is possibly TRBD1 (5 bases). V gave up 2 bases and J gave up 2 bases, with 12 bases separating them. The CDR3 covers 15 residues. The germline gives CDR1 SGHRS, CDR2 YFSETQ. The CDR3 nucleotides are TGCGCCAGCAGCTTTGCTAGGGGTGTCACAGATACGCAGTATTTT. It yields the protein CASSFARGVTDTQYF.

The rearrangement uses TRBV30 and TRBJ2-3; tentative D call: TRBD2 (5 bases). V was clipped by 6 bases and J by 5 bases, with 21 bases between them. CDR3 length: 15 residues. From germline, CDR1 is GTSNPN and CDR2 SVGIG (reference sequence). The CDR3 sequence is CACTKTSLWQDTQYF. For the CDR3, the DNA is TGTGCCTGTACAAAAACTAGTCTCTGGCAAGATACGCAGTATTTT.

In nucleotides, the CDR3 is TGTGCTAGTGGTTTGGTAGGGGAGGGCACCGACGACGAGCAGTACTTC. This codes for CASGLVGEGTDDEQYF. This chain uses TRBV12-5 with TRBJ2-7; the match to TRBD2 covers 7 bases. The CDR3 contains 16 residues. J gave up 5 bases and V 0 bases, and 10 bases lay outside the gene matches. Germline V gene lookup returns CDR1 LGHNT and CDR2 FRNRAP.

This rearrangement joins TRBV28 to TRBJ1-5, with a possible D match to TRBD1 (6 bases). CDR3 length equals 13 residues. Trimming pared 5 bases from V and 6 bases from J, leaving 11 bases between. Germline values: CDR1 MDHEN, CDR2 SYDVKM. The CDR3 here is CASSTGYFQPQHF. The DNA for the CDR3 is TGTGCCAGCAGTACAGGGTATTTTCAGCCCCAGCATTTT.

The V call is TRBV30, the J call TRBJ1-2, with TRBD1 as a possible D gene (6 bases). Germline-derived CDR1 and CDR2 are GTSNPN and SVGIG (reference sequence). The CDR3 covers 14 residues. V gave up 1 base and J gave up 4 bases, with 13 bases separating them. The CDR3 loop reads CAWSAPRGRYGYTF. In nucleotides, the CDR3 is TGTGCCTGGAGTGCTCCCAGGGGCCGCTATGGCTACACCTTC.

This clone was detected once. The chain is built from TRBV5-6 and TRBJ2-7; 10 bases agree with TRBD2. This CDR3 has 15 residues. The ends lost 1 base at V and 7 bases at J; junction bases unmatched: 8. Germline V gene lookup returns CDR1 SGHDT and CDR2 YYEEEE. In DNA form, the CDR3 reads TGTGCCAGCAGCTTGTGGTGGACTAGCGGTCTGGAGCAGTACTTC. It yields the protein CASSLWWTSGLEQYF.

The V gene is TRBV4-3, the J gene TRBJ1-2; perhaps TRBD1 as D (6 bases). The germline V gene encodes CDR1 LGHNA and CDR2 YSLEER. V lost 0 bases and J 6 bases, leaving 11 bases between the germline ends. This CDR3 has 14 amino acids. The DNA of the CDR3 is TGCGCCAGCAGCCAAGACAGGGGCAAGGATGGCTACACCTTC. The encoded protein is CASSQDRGKDGYTF.

J is TRBJ2-2 and V is TRBV5-1; the D gene is possibly TRBD2 (5 bases). Per the germline V gene, CDR1 is SGHRS and CDR2 is YFSETQ. The CDR3 is made up of 15 amino acids. The V and J ends lost 2 bases and 3 bases respectively, with 11 bases between them. The CDR3 sequence is CASSFDRGYTGELFF. The CDR3 bases are TGCGCCAGCAGCTTTGACCGGGGTTACACCGGGGAGCTGTTTTTT.

V gene TRBV23-1 combines with J gene TRBJ1-2, with 9 bases that match TRBD1. TRBV23-1 is labeled an ORF, and its function is uncertain. The trim removed 4 bases at V and 7 bases at J, leaving 7 bases unmatched. The CDR3 length is 14 residues. CDR3: CASSLLRDRVGYTF. CDR3 sequence (DNA): TGCGCCAGCAGTCTCCTCCGGGACAGGGTTGGCTACACCTTC.

This sequence joins TRBV5-1 and TRBJ2-3, with TRBD2 matching over 10 bases. The trim removed 4 bases at V and 2 bases at J, leaving 19 bases unmatched. The germline V gene encodes CDR1 SGHRS and CDR2 YFSETQ. The CDR3 length is 20 residues. CDR3 residues: CASSRGQGGLAAILTDTQYF. CDR3 DNA: TGCGCCAGCAGCCGTGGACAGGGTGGACTAGCGGCAATTCTCACAGATACGCAGTATTTT.